This T cell receptor (beta chain) was identified during a study of blood T cells in healthy people across ages. This CDR3 region has 15 residues. The germline V and J ends were trimmed by 0 bases and 0 bases, with 10 bases remaining between them. The germline V gene has CDR1 SGDLS and CDR2 YYNGEE. A second roughly 7 to 12 cycle PCR used barcoded and J-beta primers. TCRdb reanalysed the 5' RACE reads using MiXCR and keeps one entry per CDR3 protein. The sample records around 1,700,000 distinct CDR3 sequences, about 28% being singletons. This clonotype was detected many times. The sequenced sample was blood. The chain uses TRBV9 and TRBJ2-7, with a weak D call TRBD1 (6 bases). The TCR was taken from a woman aged 30 to 39 in good health. Here the CDR3 reads CASSVEPGVSYEQYF. The DNA for the CDR3 is TGTGCCAGCAGCGTAGAGCCAGGGGTCTCCTACGAGCAGTACTTC.